The 18 T cell receptor beta chains in this list originate from one sample, sequenced in a study of blood T cells in healthy people across ages. Combining a sample-barcoded 5' primer with a J-beta primer mix, a second PCR ran for about 7 to 11 cycles. Using its own MiXCR run on the 5' RACE reads, TCRdb lists one record per CDR3 protein. The data show roughly 2 million distinct CDR3 sequences, with roughly 50% seen just once and roughly 2% held by the top ten. Input material: blood. Receptors were obtained from a woman aged 40 to 49 in good health.

This clonotype has a handful of counts. The genes are TRBV7-6 and TRBJ2-1; weak D call: TRBD2 (5 bases). CDR1 and CDR2 (germline): SGHVS, FNYEAQ. The ends were cut back, 5 bases at V and 0 bases at J, with 14 bases in the middle. The length of the CDR3 is 16 residues. The DNA for the CDR3 is TGTGCCAGCAGCGGGTCTAGCCAGAGCTCCTACAATGAGCAGTTCTTC. This codes for CASSGSSQSSYNEQFF.

As for this clonotype: It may be a read error: a sequence one base away is much more abundant. The rearrangement links TRBV5-5 to TRBJ2-3, with 14 bases that match TRBD2. In germline, CDR1 is SGHKS, CDR2 YYEKEE (reference sequence). There are 16 residues in the CDR3. CDR3: CTSSPGLAGDTDTQYF. The CDR3, as DNA: TGTACCAGCAGCCCGGGACTAGCGGGGGACACAGATACGCAGTATTTT.

In DNA form, the CDR3 reads TGCAGCGTTGAATTCGCTGGAGGCAATCAGCCCCAGCATTTT. This encodes CSVEFAGGNQPQHF. The chain has TRBV29-1 and TRBJ1-5; D is unclear. From germline, CDR1 is SQVTM and CDR2 ANQGSEA. V shed 2 bases and J shed 2 bases, with 10 bases lying between them. There are 14 residues in the CDR3.

This clonotype was counted a few times. This rearrangement joins TRBV12-5 to TRBJ2-1, with a possible D match to TRBD2 (6 bases). Between the trimmed V and J ends, which lost 0 bases and 6 bases, there was a span of 18 bases. The CDR3 consists of 17 residues. The V gene's germline CDR1 is LGHNT and CDR2 FRNRAP. CDR3 coding DNA: TGTGCTAGTGGTTTGGTACTAGGCGGGGCAGACATCAATGAGCAGTTCTTC. Its translation is CASGLVLGGADINEQFF.

The V call is TRBV7-3, the J call TRBJ2-2; no reliable D call. The length of the CDR3 is 15 residues. In germline, CDR1 is SGHTA, CDR2 FQGTGA. The V end lost 1 base, the J end lost 1 base, and 7 bases lay between the germline ends. CDR3 DNA sequence: TGTGCCAGCAGCTTAAGCTCCGAGAACACCGGGGAGCTGTTTTTT. This gives the protein CASSLSSENTGELFF.

The gene calls are TRBV20-1 and TRBJ2-1, with TRBD1 matching over 7 bases. CDR3 length: 17 residues. CDR1 is DFQATT, CDR2 SNEGSKA, per germline (reference sequence). Trimming at V came to 3 bases and at J to 4 bases, leaving 15 bases not matched to a gene. Here the CDR3 reads CSASLDRELLRYNEQFF. DNA for the CDR3: TGCAGTGCTAGTCTCGACAGGGAACTATTAAGATACAATGAGCAGTTCTTC.

The chain has TRBV3-1 and TRBJ1-6, with TRBD1 matching 8 bases. The germline V gene has CDR1 LGHDT and CDR2 YNNKEL (reference sequence). This CDR3 spans 16 amino acids. V dropped 0 bases and J dropped 10; count of bases not matched to a gene: 8. The chain's CDR3 is CASSQDETGVRSPLHF. The CDR3 DNA reads as TGTGCCAGCAGCCAAGACGAGACAGGGGTTCGATCACCCCTCCACTTT. Variable domain in full (rest from reference TRBV3-1 and TRBJ1-6): DTAVSQTPKYLVTQMGNDKSIKCEQNLGHDTMYWYKQDSKKFLKIMFSYNNKELIINETVPNRFSPKSPDKAHLNLHINSLELGDSAVYFCASSQDETGVRSPLHFGNGTRLTVT.

In its sample, this clonotype was seen a few times. The genes are TRBV6-5 and TRBJ2-1; D might be TRBD2 (5 bases). The CDR3 has 13 amino acids. Germline V gene lookup returns CDR1 MNHEY and CDR2 SVGAGI. V lost 4 bases and J lost 6, with 10 bases in between. The CDR3 protein is CASSSGISNEQFF. The CDR3 DNA reads as TGTGCCAGCAGTTCCGGGATCTCCAATGAGCAGTTCTTC.

V gene TRBV20-1 combines with J gene TRBJ2-7, with no clear D. Per germline, CDR1 DFQATT and CDR2 SNEGSKA (reference sequence). This CDR3 spans 13 amino acids. V was pared by 5 bases and J by 2 bases, with 13 bases between. The CDR3 is CSAHPIDTYEQYF. The CDR3 DNA reads TGCAGTGCTCACCCAATAGACACCTACGAGCAGTACTTC.

The chain joins TRBV7-6 to TRBJ1-2; a weak D match, TRBD1 (5 bases). Germline V gene lookup returns CDR1 SGHVS and CDR2 FNYEAQ. This CDR3 has 15 amino acids. V gave up 7 bases and J gave up 3 bases, with 18 bases separating them. The CDR3 DNA sequence: TGTGCCAGCATAAACCGGGACCGGTGGCACTATGGCTACACCTTC. It is translated as CASINRDRWHYGYTF.

This clonotype occurred a few times. This chain joins TRBV5-6 and TRBJ2-5; D is unclear. Germline assignment: CDR1 SGHDT and CDR2 YYEEEE. V lost 5 bases and J lost 2, with 19 bases in between. This CDR3 has 16 residues. CDR3 nucleotide sequence: TGTGCCAGCAGTCGTCCTATCAGGAATATGCAAGAGACCCAGTACTTC. This gives the protein CASSRPIRNMQETQYF.

This clonotype was recorded only once. The genes are TRBV20-1 and TRBJ2-3, with unresolved D. The CDR3 runs to 12 residues. Germline V gene sequence: CDR1 DFQATT, CDR2 SNEGSKA (reference sequence). The V gene lost 5 bases and the J gene lost 5 bases, with 11 bases spanning the gap. CDR3 DNA sequence: TGCAGTGCTCTCATCGGGCTAGATACGCAGTATTTT. Translation gives CSALIGLDTQYF.

The V call is TRBV20-1, the J call TRBJ2-5, with D uncertain. CDR3 length: 16 residues. CDR1 and CDR2 (germline): DFQATT, SNEGSKA (reference sequence). Trimming took off 0 bases at V and 3 bases at J, with 17 bases between the two ends. CDR3 DNA: TGCAGTGCTAGAGACGGTTTCGCACCTACCGAAGAGACCCAGTACTTC. It specifies CSARDGFAPTEETQYF.

This sequence joins TRBV4-2 and TRBJ2-5; TRBD2 matches at 11 bases. The germline V gene has CDR1 LGHNA and CDR2 YNFKEQ. The trim removed 4 bases at V and 4 bases at J, leaving 8 bases unmatched. The CDR3 consists of 16 residues. CDR3 nucleotide sequence: TGTGCCAGCAGCCCGTATAGCGGGGGGGCCGGAGAGACCCAGTACTTC. Amino acids: CASSPYSGGAGETQYF.

The rearrangement links TRBV5-1 to TRBJ2-4; D may match TRBD1 or TRBD2 (5 bases each). Deletions cut 1 base from V and 13 bases from J, with 15 bases between. The CDR3 contains 13 residues. The germline gives CDR1 SGHRS, CDR2 YFSETQ. The CDR3 region is CASSLRGSQEQYF. As DNA, the CDR3 is TGCGCCAGCAGCTTGCGGGGCAGCCAAGAGCAGTACTTC.

This clonotype was seen just once. The chain has TRBV24-1 and TRBJ2-7; 9 nucleotides agree with TRBD1. Gene TRBJ2-5 matches the end of the DNA better, so the J call may be wrong. Germline CDR1 and CDR2: KGHDR and SFDVKD. This CDR3 is built from 15 residues. This chain's CDR3 is CATSDPGQGLETQYF. Written as DNA, the CDR3 is TGTGCCACCAGTGATCCTGGACAGGGGCTGGAGACCCAGTACTTC.

The table lists this clonotype with a few counts. The V call is TRBV4-3, the J call TRBJ2-1, with 7 bases matching TRBD2. V trimming: 0 bases; J trimming: 7 bases; junction bases outside the gene matches: 6. The CDR3 has 15 residues. Germline V gene sequence: CDR1 LGHNA, CDR2 YSLEER. This CDR3 reads CASSQDGRELNEQFF. Here the CDR3 DNA reads TGCGCCAGCAGCCAAGATGGGAGGGAGTTGAATGAGCAGTTCTTC.

This clonotype was recorded a few times. As DNA, the CDR3 is TGTGCCAGCAGTTTTGTCACACGAGATACGCAGTATTTT. Amino acids: CASSFVTRDTQYF. The chain uses TRBV6-5 and TRBJ2-3; D is uncertain. The germline V gene encodes CDR1 MNHEY and CDR2 SVGAGI. V was pared by 4 bases and J by 5 bases, with 10 bases between. This CDR3 comprises 13 residues.